Below, 14 T cell receptor beta chains from the same sample are listed, as sequenced in a study of T cells after yellow fever vaccination. TCRdb re-derived calls from the 5' RACE reads in MiXCR, one entry per CDR3 protein. The repertoire consists of fewer than 400,000 distinct CDR3 sequences, with 6.2% occurring once and the leading ten covering 15%. The specimen was PBMCs, collected 5 days after the yellow fever booster vaccination. Every receptor here comes from a man aged 25-45 years who received the YFV17D yellow fever vaccine.

The chain joins TRBV9 to TRBJ2-7; 9 positions match TRBD2. Germline loops: CDR1 SGDLS, CDR2 YYNGEE. Trimming at V came to 3 bases and at J to 6 bases, leaving 10 bases not matched to a gene. This CDR3 has 15 amino acids. This CDR3 is CASSAMGREGTEQYF. The CDR3 DNA follows: TGTGCCAGCAGCGCGATGGGGCGGGAGGGCACCGAGCAGTACTTC.

V is TRBV7-9 and J is TRBJ2-7, with D perhaps matching TRBD1 (5 bases). CDR3 length equals 16 residues. V lost 1 base and J lost 5, with 18 bases in between. CDR1 and CDR2 (germline): SEHNR, FQNEAQ (reference sequence). Here the CDR3 reads CASSLGARGQGNEQYF. For the CDR3, the DNA is TGTGCCAGCAGCTTAGGGGCAAGAGGCCAGGGAAACGAGCAGTACTTC.

This chain's CDR3 is CASSLVGMETQYF. CDR3 sequence (DNA): TGTGCCAGCAGCTTAGTGGGAATGGAGACCCAGTACTTC. V gene TRBV7-9 combines with J gene TRBJ2-5, with D hard to call. Germline CDR1 is SEHNR and CDR2 is FQNEAQ (reference sequence). The CDR3 has 13 amino acids. The ends were cut back, 1 base at V and 5 bases at J, with 8 bases in the middle.

In its sample, this clonotype was seen many times. The rearrangement links TRBV7-2 to TRBJ1-6; the D is unclear. Per germline, CDR1 SGHTA and CDR2 FQGNSA. The CDR3 is 17 residues long. With 3 bases removed from V and 7 bases from J, the gap between germline ends came to 19 bases. Here the CDR3 DNA reads TGTGCCAGCAGCTTTTCGACCGGCTCGGTGGGGAATTCACCCCTCCACTTT. It translates to CASSFSTGSVGNSPLHF.

This clonotype was seen a handful of times. The chain joins TRBV5-5 to TRBJ1-2, with D perhaps matching TRBD1 (5 bases). CDR1 and CDR2 (germline): SGHKS, YYEKEE (reference sequence). V lost 4 bases and J lost 8, with 12 bases in between. The CDR3 length is 12 residues. In DNA, the CDR3 is TGTGCCAGCAGCCTCAGGGCGGGGGGCTACACCTTC. Translating it yields CASSLRAGGYTF.

This clonotype has ten or more counts. The V and J genes are TRBV24-1 and TRBJ2-7; the D is unclear. The CDR3 sequence is 10 residues long. V dropped 11 bases and J dropped 1 base, with 5 bases sitting between them. Germline CDR1 KGHDR, CDR2 SFDVKD. The CDR3 reads CAMLSYEQYF. The DNA for the CDR3 is TGTGCCATGCTATCCTACGAGCAGTACTTC.

This chain joins TRBV7-9 and TRBJ1-2, with D unclear. The CDR3 consists of 13 residues. Per germline, CDR1 SEHNR and CDR2 FQNEAQ (reference sequence). The V and J ends lost 0 bases and 8 bases respectively, with 10 bases between them. CDR3: CASSLAAVKGYTF. In DNA form, the CDR3 reads TGTGCCAGCAGCTTAGCGGCGGTAAAAGGCTACACCTTC.

V usage is TRBV30 and J usage is TRBJ1-6; no reliable D call. CDR3 length equals 13 residues. Trimming removed 7 bases at V and 7 bases at J, with 14 bases between. Germline CDR1 and CDR2: GTSNPN and SVGIG (reference sequence). CDR3 region: CASTWAANSPLHF. DNA for the CDR3: TGTGCCTCCACCTGGGCGGCGAATTCACCCCTCCACTTT.

As concerns this clonotype: This may be a read error: a much more frequent sequence differs by one nucleotide. The V call is TRBV29-1, the J call TRBJ2-5; TRBD2 aligns across 9 bases. CDR1 is SQVTM, CDR2 ANQGSEA, per germline. Unmatched junction bases numbered 1, after V lost 4 bases and J lost 4 bases. The CDR3 has 12 residues. DNA for the CDR3: TGCAGCGTTGCAGCGGGAGGAGAGACCCAGTACTTC. Translated: CSVAAGGETQYF.

The table lists this clonotype with a few counts. The J gene is TRBJ2-2, the V gene TRBV12-3 or TRBV12-4; 8 nucleotides line up with TRBD2. V shed 6 bases, J shed 1 base, and the junction held 10 bases outside the gene matches. The CDR3 loop spans 17 amino acids. The CDR3 loop reads CASRGASGRRNTGELFF. The CDR3, as DNA: TGTGCCAGCAGGGGGGCCAGCGGGAGACGGAACACCGGGGAGCTGTTTTTT.

For this clonotype: The junction and the germline gene differ at one end; a read error may be behind it. The CDR3 DNA follows: TGCAGTGCCAGAGGCGGGGTATGGCGGGAGATTGGGTGGTCCTACGAGCAGTACTTC. As protein: CSARGGVWREIGWSYEQYF. The chain carries TRBV20-1 and TRBJ2-7, with 7 bases identical to TRBD2. Germline V CDR1 and CDR2: DFQATT, SNEGSKA (reference sequence). The CDR3 length is 19 residues.

Many counts were recorded for this clonotype. The J gene is TRBJ2-5, the V gene TRBV30, with 7 bases matching TRBD1. CDR1 and CDR2 (germline): GTSNPN, SVGIG (reference sequence). The V segment lost 3 bases and the J segment 2 bases; nucleotides outside the gene matches: 6. This CDR3 is built from 14 residues. The CDR3 DNA reads TGTGCCTGGAGAACCCCGGGACAGCAAGAGACCCAGTACTTC. This encodes CAWRTPGQQETQYF.

This clonotype has only a few counts. The rearrangement links TRBV20-1 to TRBJ1-4; possibly TRBD1 for D (5 bases). The length of the CDR3 is 16 residues. Germline assignment: CDR1 DFQATT and CDR2 SNEGSKA (reference sequence). V shed 1 base and J shed 2 bases, with 14 bases lying between them. CDR3 coding DNA: TGCAGTGCTAGAGGGTCGACGGGGCTCACTAATGAAAAACTGTTTTTT. It yields the protein CSARGSTGLTNEKLFF.

This clonotype has a count of ten or more. The gene calls are TRBV5-1 and TRBJ2-1, with a tentative D call TRBD1 (7 bases). Germline V gene lookup returns CDR1 SGHRS and CDR2 YFSETQ. V lost 0 bases to trimming and J lost 2 bases, with 12 bases between them. The CDR3 runs to 16 residues. The DNA of the CDR3 is TGCGCCAGCAGCTTGGCCGGAGGGGGCACCTACAATGAGCAGTTCTTC. It encodes CASSLAGGGTYNEQFF. Full variable domain (rest looked up from reference TRBV5-1 and TRBJ2-1): KAGVTQTPRYLIKTRGQQVTLSCSPISGHRSVSWYQQTPGQGLQFLFEYFSETQRNKGNFPGRFSGRQFSNSRSEMNVSTLELGDSALYLCASSLAGGGTYNEQFFGPGTRLTVL.